Listed here are 12 T cell receptor beta chains from one sample, sequenced in a study of cytomegalovirus exposure and HLA in healthy donors. Primers: 60 Vbeta forward and 13 Jbeta reverse. Sequenced by immunoSEQ multiplex PCR; TCRdb stores in-frame clones only, minus some. The sample carries roughly 200,000 clones, around a tenth recorded once. Sequenced material: PBMCs. These receptors all come from a woman aged 30 to 39 in good health and CMV-seropositive.

This chain links TRBV6-1 with TRBJ1-1, with a tentative D call TRBD1 (5 bases). The CDR3 is 16 residues long. The V end lost 2 bases, the J end lost 0 bases, and 13 bases lay between the germline ends. The germline V gene encodes CDR1 MNHNS and CDR2 SASEGT. The CDR3 sequence: CASSETPGLMNTEAFF. The DNA for the CDR3 is TGTGCCAGCAGTGAAACCCCAGGGTTAATGAACACTGAAGCTTTCTTT.

The chain carries TRBV5-1 and TRBJ2-3, with a tentative D call TRBD1 (6 bases). With 4 bases removed from V and 0 bases from J, the gap between germline ends came to 12 bases. CDR1 SGHRS and CDR2 YFSETQ come from the germline V gene. This CDR3 has 15 residues. The CDR3 spells CASSPDSVSTDTQYF. Written as DNA, the CDR3 is TGCGCCAGCAGCCCGGACAGCGTTAGCACAGATACGCAGTATTTT.

This clone was detected only a few times. The chain employs TRBV5-1 and TRBJ2-7; unclear D gene. In germline, CDR1 is SGHRS, CDR2 YFSETQ. The CDR3 extends over 12 amino acids. Trimming shortened V by 0 bases and J by 1 base, and 2 bases separated the two germline ends. The CDR3 nucleotides are TGCGCCAGCAGCTTGGCTTCCTACGAGCAGTACTTC. Amino acid sequence: CASSLASYEQYF.

This clone was found a few times. The chain joins TRBV18 to TRBJ1-5; D remains ambiguous. Germline V gene sequence: CDR1 KGHSH, CDR2 LQKENI. The CDR3 is made up of 15 amino acids. V shed 3 bases and J shed 5 bases, with 14 bases lying between them. The CDR3, as DNA: TGTGCCAGCTCACCGACTAACGATGGCTATCAGCCCCAGCATTTT. Its protein is CASSPTNDGYQPQHF.

V is TRBV7-9 and J is TRBJ2-3; D may be TRBD2 (5 bases). Germline V gene lookup returns CDR1 SEHNR and CDR2 FQNEAQ (reference sequence). V was pared by 5 bases and J by 8 bases, with 17 bases between. The CDR3 consists of 14 residues. As DNA, the CDR3 is TGTGCCAGCAGCCCCTATGTCAGCGAGGGTACGCAGTATTTT. Protein: CASSPYVSEGTQYF.

The chain is built from TRBV5-1 and TRBJ1-4, with 7 bases identical to TRBD1. The CDR3 sequence is 15 residues long. Germline V CDR1 and CDR2: SGHRS, YFSETQ. V trimming: 4 bases; J trimming: 10 bases; junction bases outside the gene matches: 13. The CDR3 DNA reads as TGCGCCAGCAGCAATCCGGGACAGCGGACCGGAAAACTGTTTTTT. Its protein product is CASSNPGQRTGKLFF. Full variable domain (outside the CDR3, taken from reference TRBV5-1 and TRBJ1-4): KAGVTQTPRYLIKTRGQQVTLSCSPISGHRSVSWYQQTPGQGLQFLFEYFSETQRNKGNFPGRFSGRQFSNSRSEMNVSTLELGDSALYLCASSNPGQRTGKLFFGSGTQLSVL.

Only a few counts were recorded for this clone. The chain uses TRBV19 and TRBJ1-4; 7 bases match TRBD1. With 5 bases clipped from V and 4 bases from J, the junction kept 4 bases outside the gene matches. Germline CDR1 reads LNHDA; CDR2 reads SQIVND (reference sequence). The CDR3 spans 14 residues. The CDR3 DNA reads TGTGCCAGTAGTGTGGGGACAGTTAATGAAAAACTGTTTTTT. This sequence encodes CASSVGTVNEKLFF.

Only a few counts were recorded for this clone. The chain links TRBV7-9 to TRBJ2-2; the D gene is possibly TRBD2 (6 bases). The CDR3 runs 15 residues. V lost 5 bases, J lost 4 bases, and 14 bases lay in between. CDR1 SEHNR and CDR2 FQNEAQ come from the germline V gene (reference sequence). CDR3 protein: CASSPPGRGTGELFF. CDR3 nucleotide sequence: TGTGCCAGCAGCCCCCCGGGGCGGGGCACCGGGGAGCTGTTTTTT.

This clone was seen only a few times. This rearrangement joins TRBV5-1 to TRBJ2-1, with 14 nucleotides matching TRBD2. CDR3 length: 17 amino acids. From germline, CDR1 is SGHRS and CDR2 YFSETQ. Trimming at V came to 0 bases and at J to 4 bases, leaving 3 bases not matched to a gene. The CDR3 spells CASSLETSGGAYNEQFF. CDR3 bases: TGCGCCAGCAGCTTGGAGACTAGCGGGGGGGCGTACAATGAGCAGTTCTTC.

The V gene is TRBV29-1, the J gene TRBJ2-7; 7 nucleotides align to TRBD2. The CDR3 extends over 13 amino acids. The V gene's germline CDR1 is SQVTM and CDR2 ANQGSEA. After removal of 7 bases from V and 2 bases from J, the junction contained 8 bases not matched to a gene. The CDR3 sequence: CSANPGGTYEQYF. In DNA, the CDR3 is TGCAGCGCAAATCCGGGGGGTACCTACGAGCAGTACTTC.

The chain links TRBV6-5 to TRBJ2-7, with 13 positions matching TRBD2. Germline loops: CDR1 MNHEY, CDR2 SVGAGI. This CDR3 contains 15 residues. With V trimmed by 7 bases and J by 4 bases, 7 bases remained unmatched. CDR3 in DNA: TGTGCCAGCAATGGACTAGCGGGAGAATTTTACGAGCAGTACTTC. It is translated as CASNGLAGEFYEQYF.

The chain employs TRBV5-6 and TRBJ1-5; D uncertain. Deletions cut 2 bases from V and 0 bases from J, with 12 bases between. Germline V gives CDR1 SGHDT, CDR2 YYEEEE. The CDR3 is 16 residues long. In DNA form, the CDR3 reads TGTGCCAGCAGCTTTAAGACACCGTATAGCAATCAGCCCCAGCATTTT. It encodes CASSFKTPYSNQPQHF.